This passage covers 19 T cell receptor beta chains from one sample sequenced in a study of blood T cell repertoires in COVID-19. Here immunoSEQ multiplex PCR was the method, and the copy in TCRdb shows in-frame clones only, minus some. This repertoire shows some 140,000 clones, 70% to 80% found once; its top ten account for less than 14%. The specimen sequenced was peripheral blood. The origin of the receptors is a human donor in a cohort sampled during active COVID-19.

The chain has TRBV19 and TRBJ2-6; 7 bases match TRBD2. This CDR3 contains 17 residues. Germline trimming cut 5 bases from V and 0 bases from J; bases unmatched to any gene: 7. Germline CDR1 is LNHDA and CDR2 is SQIVND (reference sequence). CDR3 sequence: CASSGGRGSSGANVLTF. CDR3 in DNA: TGTGCCAGTAGTGGGGGGAGGGGAAGCTCTGGGGCCAACGTCCTGACTTTC.

This clone was seen once. The chain joins TRBV6-1 to TRBJ1-5; D uncertain. The V end lost 3 bases, the J end lost 9 bases, and 18 bases lay between the germline ends. Looked up from germline, CDR1 is MNHNS and CDR2 is SASEGT. The CDR3 contains 15 residues. The CDR3 DNA is TGTGCCAGCAGTGACAATGGGCTAACACCCTGGCCCCAGCATTTT. Its translation is CASSDNGLTPWPQHF.

V and J are TRBV6-5 and TRBJ1-4; D gene ambiguous. V was clipped by 6 bases and J by 3 bases, with 8 bases between them. Germline V lookup: CDR1 MNHEY, CDR2 SVGAGI. The CDR3 consists of 13 residues. CDR3 sequence: CASRDSPNEKLFF. Here the CDR3 DNA reads TGTGCCAGCAGGGACTCCCCTAATGAAAAACTGTTTTTT.

J is TRBJ2-3 and V is TRBV6-5, with 9 positions matching TRBD2. The V gene's germline CDR1 is MNHEY and CDR2 SVGAGI. The V and J ends lost 6 bases and 2 bases, in that order; junction bases with no gene match: 6. There are 15 residues in the CDR3. The CDR3 coding sequence is TGTGCCAGCAGCCGAGCGGGGGGCTTCACAGATACGCAGTATTTT. Translated, it gives CASSRAGGFTDTQYF.

V usage is TRBV5-1 and J usage is TRBJ1-6; 8 bases are shared with TRBD1. This CDR3 is 16 amino acids long. The germline CDR1 and CDR2 sequences are SGHRS and YFSETQ. J lost 6 bases, V lost 4 bases, and 9 bases had no gene match. CDR3 amino acids: CASSLQGEVGNSPLHF. The CDR3 bases are TGCGCCAGCAGCCTACAGGGGGAGGTCGGTAATTCACCCCTCCACTTT.

The sample holds one count of this clone. The gene calls are TRBV14 and TRBJ1-2; D ambiguous. V lost 4 bases and J 8 bases, leaving 17 bases between the germline ends. The germline V gene encodes CDR1 SGHDN and CDR2 FVKESK. This CDR3 region has 14 residues. Here the CDR3 reads CASSPIGGAWGYTF. For the CDR3, the DNA is TGTGCCAGCAGCCCGATTGGAGGCGCTTGGGGCTACACCTTC.

The chain combines TRBV19 with TRBJ2-4; no clear D gene. Germline CDR1 and CDR2: LNHDA and SQIVND (reference sequence). Trimming removed 3 bases at V and 0 bases at J, with 15 bases between. The CDR3 has 17 residues. Written as DNA, the CDR3 is TGTGCCAGTAGTATGTACAGTGCCAAACTAGCCAAAAACATTCAGTACTTC. Protein: CASSMYSAKLAKNIQYF.

The CDR3 nucleotides are TGTGCCAGCAGCCAAAGACTAGCGGAGTTCCCGCAGTACTTC. Translation gives CASSQRLAEFPQYF. The J gene is TRBJ2-7, the V gene TRBV3-1 (or the pseudogene TRBV3-2); TRBD2 aligns across 9 bases. The germline V gene has CDR1 LGHDT and CDR2 YNNKEL (reference sequence). The CDR3 is made up of 14 amino acids. Losses at the gene ends were 2 bases for V and 9 bases for J; bases not matched to a gene: 8.

The chain combines TRBV5-6 with TRBJ1-5; no definite D call. Germline V gives CDR1 SGHDT, CDR2 YYEEEE. Deletions cut 4 bases from V and 4 bases from J, with 9 bases between. The CDR3 sequence is 13 residues long. CDR3 loop: CASSNGQNQPQHF. CDR3 DNA sequence: TGTGCCAGCAGCAATGGGCAGAATCAGCCCCAGCATTTT.

This clone turned up a few times. The CDR3 region has the DNA TGTGCCAGCAGCGAAGGGACTGACTCCTACGAGCAGTACTTC. It translates to CASSEGTDSYEQYF. The V call is TRBV5-4, the J call TRBJ2-7; the D gene is possibly TRBD2 (6 bases). This CDR3 contains 14 residues. Germline V lookup: CDR1 SGHNT, CDR2 YYREEE (reference sequence). The V end lost 4 bases, the J end lost 0 bases, and 11 bases lay between the germline ends.

The CDR3 reads CASSVVGTGVGYTF. The DNA for the CDR3 is TGTGCCAGCAGCGTAGTTGGGACAGGCGTCGGCTACACCTTC. The chain recombines TRBV9 with TRBJ1-2; 8 nucleotides align to TRBD1. Germline V gene sequence: CDR1 SGDLS, CDR2 YYNGEE. Trimming removed 0 bases from V and 8 bases from J; junction bases left unmatched: 6. This CDR3 contains 14 residues.

The J gene is TRBJ2-5, the V gene TRBV28, with TRBD2 matching over 14 bases. The junction had 20 bases not matched to a gene; V was cut back by 5 bases and J by 3 bases. This CDR3 region has 21 residues. Germline V gives CDR1 MDHEN, CDR2 SYDVKM. Written as DNA, the CDR3 is TGTGCCAGCAGTATGCACCGGGGAGTCCGACTAGCGGGGGGGCCAAAAGAGACCCAGTACTTC. This encodes CASSMHRGVRLAGGPKETQYF.

V gene TRBV30 combines with J gene TRBJ1-1, with 7 bases identical to TRBD1. This CDR3 contains 14 residues. Per the germline V gene, CDR1 is GTSNPN and CDR2 is SVGIG (reference sequence). Unmatched junction bases numbered 14, after V lost 5 bases and J lost 8 bases. The CDR3 spells CAWHRQGVTREAFF. For the CDR3, the DNA is TGTGCCTGGCATAGACAGGGTGTCACGAGGGAAGCTTTCTTT.

The V and J genes are TRBV7-6 and TRBJ2-3; unclear D gene. Looked up from germline, CDR1 is SGHVS and CDR2 is FNYEAQ. The V and J ends lost 5 bases and 2 bases respectively, with 8 bases between them. CDR3 size: 13 residues. The CDR3 loop reads CASSLIYTDTQYF. The CDR3 nucleotides are TGTGCCAGCAGCCTGATCTACACAGATACGCAGTATTTT. The variable domain in full, with the rest retrieved from reference TRBV7-6 and TRBJ2-3, is GAGVSQSPRYKVTKRGQDVALRCDPISGHVSLYWYRQALGQGPEFLTYFNYEAQQDKSGLPNDRFSAERPEGSISTLTIQRTEQRDSAMYRCASSLIYTDTQYFGPGTRLTVL.

The rearrangement uses TRBV14 and TRBJ2-5, with TRBD2 matching 9 bases. The CDR3 runs 16 residues. The germline gives CDR1 SGHDN, CDR2 FVKESK. Germline trimming cut 1 base from V and 4 bases from J; bases unmatched to any gene: 7. Here the CDR3 DNA reads TGTGCCAGCAGCCAAGGGACTAGCGTTTGGGGAGAGACCCAGTACTTC. Translated, it gives CASSQGTSVWGETQYF.

The chain recombines TRBV20-1 with TRBJ1-1; 7 bases fit TRBD1. Per the germline V gene, CDR1 is DFQATT and CDR2 is SNEGSKA (reference sequence). This CDR3 contains 12 residues. J gave up 3 bases and V 6 bases, and 4 bases lay outside the gene matches. This chain's CDR3 is CSASDRDTEAFF. CDR3 DNA sequence: TGCAGTGCCAGTGACAGGGACACTGAAGCTTTCTTT.

This clone was observed many times. This same CDR3 is encoded by further DNA sequences in the sample. This rearrangement joins TRBV3-1 (or the pseudogene TRBV3-2) to TRBJ2-2, with D possibly TRBD2 on 7 matching bases. CDR1 and CDR2 (germline): LGHDT, YNNKEL (reference sequence). V was trimmed by 11 bases and J by 5 bases, leaving 24 bases between them. The CDR3 totals 16 residues. As DNA, the CDR3 is TGTGCCCGCCGCCACGGGGGCGGGGGACGTACCGGGGAGCTGTTTTTT. This translates into CARRHGGGGRTGELFF.

The V gene is TRBV18, the J gene TRBJ2-7; 7 nucleotides match TRBD2. V shed 2 bases, J shed 3 bases, and the junction held 4 bases outside the gene matches. Germline CDR1 KGHSH, CDR2 LQKENI. The CDR3 is made up of 14 amino acids. CDR3 amino acids: CASSPVAGHYEQYF. The CDR3 nucleotides read TGTGCCAGCTCACCAGTAGCGGGCCACTACGAGCAGTACTTC.

The CDR3 here is CSVEPALDGYEQYF. Here the CDR3 DNA reads TGCAGCGTTGAACCAGCGCTGGATGGGTACGAGCAGTACTTC. The V gene is TRBV29-1, the J gene TRBJ2-7; no firm D call. Germline loops: CDR1 SQVTM, CDR2 ANQGSEA. The CDR3 contains 14 residues. Between the trimmed V and J ends, which lost 2 bases and 4 bases, there was a span of 15 bases.